The 20 T cell receptor beta chains given below trace back to one sample, sequenced in a study of cytomegalovirus exposure and HLA in healthy donors. Assay: immunoSEQ multiplex PCR; the TCRdb copy retains only in-frame clones and omits some. Of approximately 270,000 clones listed, roughly 90% are singletons. Material: PBMCs. Every receptor here comes from a man aged 18 to 35 in good health and CMV-seropositive.

This clone was observed a handful of times. The genes are TRBV19 and TRBJ2-1; 13 positions agree with TRBD2. The CDR3 has 14 amino acids. Unmatched junction bases numbered 5, after V lost 7 bases and J lost 8 bases. Germline V gives CDR1 LNHDA, CDR2 SQIVND (reference sequence). CDR3: CASTGLAGDHEQFF. CDR3 DNA: TGTGCCAGTACCGGACTAGCGGGAGACCATGAGCAGTTCTTC.

The chain is built from TRBV6-5 and TRBJ2-7; 9 bases are a match to TRBD2. The CDR3 is 14 residues long. With 5 bases clipped from V and 4 bases from J, the junction kept 6 bases outside the gene matches. Germline V gene sequence: CDR1 MNHEY, CDR2 SVGAGI. This chain's CDR3 is CASSRGGAKYEQYF. In DNA, the CDR3 is TGTGCCAGCAGTCGCGGGGGGGCGAAATACGAGCAGTACTTC.

This clone was found once. The genes are TRBV5-6 and TRBJ2-5; D might be TRBD1 or TRBD2, each matching 6 bases. CDR1 and CDR2 (germline): SGHDT, YYEEEE. The V gene lost 3 bases and the J gene lost 1 base, with 19 bases spanning the gap. The CDR3 has 17 amino acids. CDR3 protein: CASSWGPGLLAQETQYF. In nucleotides, the CDR3 is TGTGCCAGCAGCTGGGGGCCGGGACTCCTTGCCCAAGAGACCCAGTACTTC.

This chain joins TRBV30 and TRBJ2-5, with 13 bases that match TRBD2. CDR3 length equals 16 residues. Germline V gives CDR1 GTSNPN, CDR2 SVGIG (reference sequence). After removal of 5 bases from V and 5 bases from J, the junction contained 11 bases not matched to a gene. Written as DNA, the CDR3 is TGTGCCTGGTCCGGGACTAGCGGGAATGGTAGGGAGACCCAGTACTTC. Translated: CAWSGTSGNGRETQYF.

This chain joins TRBV5-1 and TRBJ1-4, with D possibly being TRBD1 (5 bases). The germline V gene has CDR1 SGHRS and CDR2 YFSETQ. The V and J ends lost 2 bases and 8 bases respectively, with 13 bases between them. The CDR3 contains 14 residues. CDR3 region: CASSLLGHEEKLFF. The CDR3 region has the DNA TGCGCCAGCAGCTTATTGGGGCATGAAGAAAAACTGTTTTTT.

In DNA, the CDR3 is TGTGCCTGGAGTGCAAGACAGGGGAGTTTTTCCACTGAAGCTTTCTTT. As protein: CAWSARQGSFSTEAFF. The chain uses TRBV30 and TRBJ1-1; TRBD1 agrees at 8 bases. Germline lookup yields CDR1 GTSNPN and CDR2 SVGIG (reference sequence). V lost 1 base, J lost 4 bases, and 11 bases stayed unmatched. CDR3 size: 16 residues.

CDR3 in amino acids: CAWSRGADQPQHF. The CDR3, as DNA: TGTGCCTGGAGTAGGGGGGCGGATCAGCCCCAGCATTTT. V usage is TRBV30 and J usage is TRBJ1-5, with D perhaps matching TRBD1 (6 bases). Looked up from germline, CDR1 is GTSNPN and CDR2 is SVGIG (reference sequence). There are 13 residues in the CDR3. Deletions cut 2 bases from V and 5 bases from J, with 10 bases between.

The CDR3: CASSLQGYNEQFF. The DNA for the CDR3 is TGTGCCAGCAGTTTACAGGGATACAATGAGCAGTTCTTC. This chain connects TRBV28 to TRBJ2-1; TRBD1 might be the D (5 bases). Germline values: CDR1 MDHEN, CDR2 SYDVKM. The CDR3 is 13 residues long. V was shortened by 2 bases and J by 4 bases, with 6 bases between the two germline ends.

CDR3: CASSPISDRGEGYTF. As DNA, the CDR3 is TGTGCCAGCTCACCTATTTCGGACAGGGGAGAAGGCTACACCTTC. The chain combines TRBV18 with TRBJ1-2, with 9 positions matching TRBD1. Germline CDR1 and CDR2: KGHSH and LQKENI. The CDR3 sequence is 15 residues long. The J segment lost 8 bases and the V segment lost 3 bases, leaving 10 bases of the junction unmatched. Supplemented by reference TRBV18 and TRBJ1-2, the full variable domain reads NAGVMQNPRHLVRRRGQEARLRCSPMKGHSHVYWYRQLPEEGLKFMVYLQKENIIDESGMPKERFSAEFPKEGPSILRIQQVVRGDSAAYFCASSPISDRGEGYTFGSGTRLTVV.

The chain links TRBV6-5 to TRBJ1-1; D unclear. Germline values: CDR1 MNHEY, CDR2 SVGAGI. The CDR3 totals 15 residues. Trimming removed 6 bases from V and 4 bases from J, with 18 bases in between. This CDR3 reads CASRNGLQFGTEAFF. CDR3 DNA sequence: TGTGCCAGCAGAAACGGGTTGCAGTTTGGCACTGAAGCTTTCTTT.

The chain joins TRBV4-1 to TRBJ2-3; 8 bases line up with TRBD1. Per the germline V gene, CDR1 is MGHRA and CDR2 is YSYEKL. Trimming took 2 bases from V and 4 from J; bases not matched to a gene: 5. The CDR3 totals 15 residues. CDR3 DNA sequence: TGCGCCAGCAGCCAACAGGGGGCGCGTGCAGATACGCAGTATTTT. Encoded protein: CASSQQGARADTQYF.

This chain links TRBV25-1 with TRBJ2-3; 9 bases match TRBD2. Trimming took 3 bases from V and 0 from J; bases not matched to a gene: 4. Per germline, CDR1 MGHDK and CDR2 SYGVNS. This CDR3 region has 16 residues. The chain's CDR3 is CASSDQSGRSTDTQYF. The CDR3 coding sequence is TGTGCCAGCAGTGACCAGAGCGGGAGGAGCACAGATACGCAGTATTTT.

V is TRBV28 and J is TRBJ2-7, with D tentatively TRBD1 or TRBD2 (5 bases each). Trimming left V 5 bases short and J 6 bases short, with 20 bases between. The CDR3 contains 15 residues. Germline loops: CDR1 MDHEN, CDR2 SYDVKM. As DNA, the CDR3 is TGTGCCAGCAGTGGAGATCAGGGAGAGGGTCGCGAGCAGTACTTC. Translating it yields CASSGDQGEGREQYF. Full variable domain (remainder filled in from reference TRBV28 and TRBJ2-7): DVKVTQSSRYLVKRTGEKVFLECVQDMDHENMFWYRQDPGLGLRLIYFSYDVKMKEKGDIPEGYSVSREKKERFSLILESASTNQTSMYLCASSGDQGEGREQYFGPGTRLTVT.

The chain joins TRBV5-1 to TRBJ2-3; TRBD2 aligns across 13 bases. The germline V gene encodes CDR1 SGHRS and CDR2 YFSETQ. Trimming at V came to 3 bases and at J to 2 bases, leaving 3 bases not matched to a gene. The CDR3 length is 16 residues. This CDR3 is CASSSGTSGITDTQYF. CDR3 in DNA: TGCGCCAGCAGCTCTGGGACTAGCGGGATCACAGATACGCAGTATTTT. Full variable domain (rest looked up from reference TRBV5-1 and TRBJ2-3): KAGVTQTPRYLIKTRGQQVTLSCSPISGHRSVSWYQQTPGQGLQFLFEYFSETQRNKGNFPGRFSGRQFSNSRSEMNVSTLELGDSALYLCASSSGTSGITDTQYFGPGTRLTVL.

The chain employs TRBV11-2 and TRBJ2-2; D gene unclear. Trimming removed 2 bases at V and 5 bases at J, with 12 bases between. This CDR3 region has 15 residues. Germline CDR1 reads SGHAT; CDR2 reads FQNNGV. CDR3 amino acids: CASSLSPLYTGELFF. The CDR3 DNA sequence: TGTGCCAGCAGCTTATCACCACTCTATACCGGGGAGCTGTTTTTT.

The chain is built from TRBV18 and TRBJ2-5, with unresolved D. Deletions cut 2 bases from V and 2 bases from J, with 12 bases between. Germline V gene lookup returns CDR1 KGHSH and CDR2 LQKENI. The CDR3 runs 15 residues. CDR3 protein: CASSPGLISQETQYF. The CDR3 nucleotides are TGTGCCAGCTCACCAGGGTTAATCTCGCAAGAGACCCAGTACTTC.

This clone was counted between two and nine times. This chain connects TRBV30 to TRBJ1-2, with 7 bases lining up with TRBD1. This CDR3 has 15 amino acids. CDR1 is GTSNPN, CDR2 SVGIG, per germline (reference sequence). The V segment lost 4 bases and the J segment 8 bases; nucleotides outside the gene matches: 16. The CDR3 region is CAWKRLRTGGLGYTF. The DNA for the CDR3 is TGTGCCTGGAAAAGGCTCCGGACAGGCGGGCTAGGCTACACCTTC.

The chain uses TRBV15 and TRBJ2-2; D remains unclear. CDR1 is LNHNV, CDR2 YYDKDF, per germline (reference sequence). The CDR3 length is 14 residues. V was clipped by 0 bases and J by 4 bases, with 6 bases between them. CDR3 loop: CATSRDRSTGELFF. The DNA for the CDR3 is TGTGCCACCAGCAGAGATCGGTCCACCGGGGAGCTGTTTTTT.

V gene TRBV7-3 combines with J gene TRBJ2-3, with D possibly being TRBD1 or TRBD2 (5 bases each). The V end lost 5 bases, the J end lost 0 bases, and 15 bases lay between the germline ends. Per the germline V gene, CDR1 is SGHTA and CDR2 is FQGTGA. The CDR3 extends over 16 amino acids. CDR3 coding DNA: TGTGCCAGCAGCCCAGGGTGGGGCGGGAGCACAGATACGCAGTATTTT. Encoded protein: CASSPGWGGSTDTQYF.

The chain joins TRBV5-1 to TRBJ2-1; the D is unclear. Germline CDR1 and CDR2: SGHRS and YFSETQ. V shed 2 bases and J shed 5 bases, with 8 bases lying between them. The CDR3 runs to 13 residues. This CDR3 reads CASSLQSDNEQFF. The CDR3 coding sequence is TGCGCCAGCAGCTTACAGTCAGACAATGAGCAGTTCTTC.